This note documents a single T cell receptor (beta chain) sequence. It has no known antigen specificity. No base-level quality is on record; no much larger clone is a single base apart. Other nucleotide sequences in the sample specify the same CDR3. The junction shows trimming of 0 bases on V and 4 bases on J, plus 7 bases between the germline ends. Based on the germline V gene, the CDR1 and CDR2 sequences are MNHEY and SVGAGI. The CDR3 sequence holds 13 residues, the cysteine and phenylalanine included. The only DNA kept is the CDR3, 39 bases in frame from the first base. This record comes from a study of shared clonotypes between healthy human individuals (dated by TCRdb to about 2020). Regarding the study in general: The cohort included three men and two women between 18 and 49 years of age. Per donor, three plates each were used for CD4 naive and CD4 memory, two for CD8 naive, and one for CD8 memory. The study deeply sequenced blood TCR repertoires of about 5 healthy adults to estimate repertoire size and the extent of clonotype sharing between individuals. Libraries were prepared and TCR repertoires were sequenced by different laboratories using diverse techniques, in order to increase sequencing depth and limit assay-specific biases. Each donor's leukapheresis produced roughly between roughly 0.85 and 10 billion PBMCs.

On the study overall, not on this receptor specifically: Estimated clonotype richness was generally larger for naive than for memory subsets. Pairwise subsampling indicated that sequencing depth was expected to affect the degree of clonotype sharing among donors. Only blood was sampled, and tissue TCR repertoires likely differ from those in blood. Rarefaction of sorted-subset datasets indicated incomplete sequencing despite the large sequencing depth. Because the study included only a small number of donors, the genetic and exposure-history diversity represented was limited. Sharing across a few donors was observed for approximately 4.6% of naive CD4, about 3.2% of naive CD8, about 2.3% of memory CD4, and roughly 0.4% of memory CD8 clonotypes. Compared with non-shared clonotypes, the clonotypes found in all four sorted-subset donors had higher generation probabilities.

Using the deep immunoSEQ assay, TCR CDR3 regions were amplified from genomic DNA by multiplex PCR. For each cell subset, the extracted genomic DNA was distributed evenly across all wells of several immunoSEQ 96-well plates, and each plate served as one replicate. For sorted subsets, about 200 ng genomic DNA, equal to tens of thousands of T cell genomes, was loaded into each replicate PCR. Purified libraries were measured with a Qubit 3.0 fluorometer, size-checked on a Bioanalyzer 2100, and measured again with the KAPA Library Quantification kit. Every immunoSEQ 96-well plate was sequenced on a separate single-read 150-cycle Illumina NextSeq 550 flow cell. On the study's bioinformatics: Because the immunoSEQ output included only junctional sequences and no quality scores, the filtering could not be the same as the filtering used for full-length reads. To assign V/J genes and CDR3, sequences were annotated using PyIR, a Python wrapper for IgBLAST v1.9, with IMGT germline references. Any read was removed if the V/J assignment was weak (E-value above 1e-6), the CDR3 was missing, or the read contained stop codons, out-of-frame junctions, or ambiguous translated residues. V3J clonotypes were defined by identical inferred V gene, J gene, and CDR3 amino acid sequence. Percentage overlap between repertoires was calculated by dividing the number of shared unique clonotypes by the size of the smaller repertoire. RTK rarefaction, the Chao1 estimator, and Recon v2.1 estimates of unobserved clonotypes were used to assess repertoire richness. Generation probabilities for all TCRbeta clonotypes obtained by the gDNA method from a handful of donors were computed using OLGA. Not all clones reach the TCRdb copy of this immuneACCESS table, which keeps in-frame sequences only. Checked studies attribute under half of the gap to unresolved V genes and leave the rest unexplained. V and J calls plus clone size are reproduced from that table; the DNA served to infer D and trimming. The sample has millions of clones on record, approximately 90% of them singletons. More than 0.12% of the sample belongs to the ten largest clones.

Healthy HIV-negative adults with no recently reported acute infections or vaccinations were included as donors. Every donor was a Caucasian adult living in Nashville, Tennessee, USA. Magnetic negative selection was used to enrich CD4+ T cells, after which naive cells were positively selected on CD45RA and the negative fraction became the memory subset. Blood was obtained by leukapheresis, after which PBMCs were separated by Ficoll-Histopaque density gradient centrifugation and cryopreserved in liquid nitrogen vapor phase. Purity and quantity of every magnetically sorted T cell population were checked by analytical flow cytometry. Genomic DNA was isolated from every sorted fraction and measured by UV absorbance on a Nanodrop 2000c.

Recombination joined TRBV6-5 with TRBJ2-7, with the D call tentatively TRBD1 or TRBD2, each fitting 5 bases. This receptor was taken from a man aged 18 to 29 in good health. Material for sequencing was naive CD4+ T cells sorted from blood. The cell subset or site label of this sample denotes: CD45RA+ positively selected. Here the CDR3 is given as CASSYSWGYEQYF. The DNA reads as follows: TGTGCCAGCAGTTACTCGTGGGGGTACGAGCAGTACTTC.